The clone carrying this T cell receptor beta chain was counted between two and nine times. Time point meaning: newly diagnosed GD, antithyroid drugs for less than 3 months. PBMC-extracted RNA yielded the TCR library. The record originates from a study of regulatory T cells in long-lasting Graves disease. The germline V and J ends were trimmed by 5 bases and 0 bases, with 16 bases remaining between them. Germline CDR1 reads GTSNPN; CDR2 reads SVGIG (reference sequence). This CDR3 has 15 amino acids. Arm-PCR of CDR3 regions and iRepertoire HTBI primers were the basis on which TCR beta libraries were built. TCRdb ran MiXCR on the multiplex PCR reads and lists one entry per CDR3 protein. This repertoire shows about 560,000 distinct CDR3 sequences, about 16% found once; its top ten account for about 12%. These data were likewise used in another study, on T cells in Graves' hyperthyroidism and ophthalmopathy.

The sequences come from peripheral blood mononuclear cells (PBMCs), collected at new diagnosis, from a patient treated with antithyroid drugs. The receptor was derived from a man between 18 and 35 years old with Graves disease. The rearrangement uses TRBV30 and TRBJ1-2; D is undetermined. The CDR3 nucleotides read TGTGCCTGGGGGAACATGAGGGAAGCTAACTATGGCTACACCTTC. The encoded protein is CAWGNMREANYGYTF.